This TCR beta chain stems from a study of blood T cell repertoires in COVID-19. CDR1 is KGHDR, CDR2 SFDVKD, per germline. Trimming cost V 4 bases and J 6 bases; bases outside gene matches: 4. The CDR3 spans 14 residues. Assay used: immunoSEQ multiplex PCR; TCRdb lists only in-frame clones, some missing. The sample lists approximately 70,000 clones; roughly 71% were seen once. Input material: peripheral blood. The chain carries TRBV24-1 and TRBJ1-5, with 8 bases aligning to TRBD1. The TCR sequence derives from a man aged 55 to 70 with COVID-19, enrolled during active disease. The DNA for the CDR3 is TGTGCCACCAGTGACGGACAGGGAATTCAGCCCCAGCATTTT. This encodes CATSDGQGIQPQHF.